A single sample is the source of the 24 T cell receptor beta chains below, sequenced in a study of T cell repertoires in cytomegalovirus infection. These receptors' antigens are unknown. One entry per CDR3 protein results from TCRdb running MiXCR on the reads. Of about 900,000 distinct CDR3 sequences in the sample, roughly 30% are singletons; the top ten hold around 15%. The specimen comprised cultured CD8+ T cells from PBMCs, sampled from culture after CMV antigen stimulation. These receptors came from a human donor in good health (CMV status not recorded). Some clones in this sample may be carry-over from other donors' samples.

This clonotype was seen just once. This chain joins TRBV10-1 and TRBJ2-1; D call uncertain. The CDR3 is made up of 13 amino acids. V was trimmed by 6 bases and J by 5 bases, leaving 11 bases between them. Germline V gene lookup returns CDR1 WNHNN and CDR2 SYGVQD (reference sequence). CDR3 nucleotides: TGCGCCAGCAGCCCAGTTCTCCACAATGAGCAGTTCTTC. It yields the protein CASSPVLHNEQFF.

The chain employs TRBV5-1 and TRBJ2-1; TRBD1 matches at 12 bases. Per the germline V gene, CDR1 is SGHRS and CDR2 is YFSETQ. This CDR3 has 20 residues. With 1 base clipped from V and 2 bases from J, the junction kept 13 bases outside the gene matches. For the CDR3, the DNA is TGCGCCAGCAGCTTGTCCCCGGGACAGGGGGCCTTACCGCCCTACAATGAGCAGTTCTTC. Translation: CASSLSPGQGALPPYNEQFF.

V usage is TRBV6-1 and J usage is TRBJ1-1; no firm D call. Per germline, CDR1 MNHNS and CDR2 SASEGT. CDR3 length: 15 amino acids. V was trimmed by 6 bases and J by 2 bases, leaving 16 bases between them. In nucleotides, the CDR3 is TGTGCCAGCAGCCGCGGGTCCGCTCTAAACACTGAAGCTTTCTTT. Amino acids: CASSRGSALNTEAFF.

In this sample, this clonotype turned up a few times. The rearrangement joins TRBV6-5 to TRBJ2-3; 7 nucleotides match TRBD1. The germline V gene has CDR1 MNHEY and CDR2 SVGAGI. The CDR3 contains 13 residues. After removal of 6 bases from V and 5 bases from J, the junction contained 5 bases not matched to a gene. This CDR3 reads CASSLRTGDTQYF. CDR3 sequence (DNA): TGTGCCAGCAGCCTTAGGACAGGAGATACGCAGTATTTT.

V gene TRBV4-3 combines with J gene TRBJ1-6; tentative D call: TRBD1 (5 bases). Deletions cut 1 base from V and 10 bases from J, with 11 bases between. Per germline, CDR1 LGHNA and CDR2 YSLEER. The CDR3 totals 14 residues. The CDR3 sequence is CASSQVQGGSPLHF. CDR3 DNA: TGCGCCAGCAGCCAAGTTCAGGGCGGCTCACCCCTCCACTTT.

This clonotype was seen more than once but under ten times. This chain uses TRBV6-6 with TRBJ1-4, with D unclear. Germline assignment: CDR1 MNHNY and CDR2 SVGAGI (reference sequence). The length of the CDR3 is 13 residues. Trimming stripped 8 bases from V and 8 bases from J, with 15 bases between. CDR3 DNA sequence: TGTGCCAGCTACGGGAACAGAGGGGAAAAACTGTTTTTT. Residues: CASYGNRGEKLFF.

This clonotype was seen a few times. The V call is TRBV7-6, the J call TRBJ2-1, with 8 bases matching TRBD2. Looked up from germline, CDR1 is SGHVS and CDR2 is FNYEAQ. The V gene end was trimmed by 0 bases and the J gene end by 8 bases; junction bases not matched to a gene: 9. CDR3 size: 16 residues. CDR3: CASSLALVAGSDEQFF. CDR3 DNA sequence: TGTGCCAGCAGCTTAGCGCTGGTAGCGGGGAGTGATGAGCAGTTCTTC.

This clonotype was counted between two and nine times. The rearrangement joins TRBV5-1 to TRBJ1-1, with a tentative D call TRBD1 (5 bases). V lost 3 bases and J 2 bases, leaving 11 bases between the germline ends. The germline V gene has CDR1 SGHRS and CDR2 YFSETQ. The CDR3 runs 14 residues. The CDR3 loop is CASSSRDGNTEAFF. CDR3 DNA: TGCGCCAGCAGCTCCCGGGACGGAAACACTGAAGCTTTCTTT.

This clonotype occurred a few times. CDR3 region: CASSETDRAPYEQYV. The CDR3 region has the DNA TGTGCCAGCAGTGAAACAGACAGGGCTCCCTACGAGCAGTACGTC. The chain uses TRBV6-2 or TRBV6-3 and TRBJ2-7; 7 bases agree with TRBD1. V was clipped by 5 bases and J by 2 bases; unmatched bases: 9. Germline V lookup: CDR1 MNHEY, CDR2 SVGEGT. This CDR3 is built from 15 residues.

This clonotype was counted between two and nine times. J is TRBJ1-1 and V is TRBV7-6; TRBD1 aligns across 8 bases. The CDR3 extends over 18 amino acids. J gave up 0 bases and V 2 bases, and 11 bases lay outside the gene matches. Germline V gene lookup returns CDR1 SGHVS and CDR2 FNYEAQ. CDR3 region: CASSLRGTGGQVNTEAFF. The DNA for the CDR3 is TGTGCCAGCAGCTTAAGGGGGACAGGAGGTCAGGTGAACACTGAAGCTTTCTTT.

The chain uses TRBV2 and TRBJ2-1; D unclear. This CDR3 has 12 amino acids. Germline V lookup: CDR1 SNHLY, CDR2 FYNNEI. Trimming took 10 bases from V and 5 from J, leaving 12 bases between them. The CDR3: CATRAPDNEQFF. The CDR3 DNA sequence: TGTGCCACCCGGGCCCCGGACAATGAGCAGTTCTTC.

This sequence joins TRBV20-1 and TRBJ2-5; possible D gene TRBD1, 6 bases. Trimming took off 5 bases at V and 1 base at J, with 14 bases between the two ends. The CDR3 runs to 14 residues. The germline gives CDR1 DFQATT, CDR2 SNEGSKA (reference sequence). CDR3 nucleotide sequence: TGCAGTGCTTGGGGCAGGGGAGTCCAAGAGACCCAGTACTTC. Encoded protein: CSAWGRGVQETQYF.

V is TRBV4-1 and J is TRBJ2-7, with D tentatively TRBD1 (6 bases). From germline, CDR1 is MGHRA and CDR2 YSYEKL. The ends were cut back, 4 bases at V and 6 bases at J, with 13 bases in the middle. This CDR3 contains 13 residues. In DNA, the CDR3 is TGCGCCAGCAGCCGATCCGACAGGCTCGAGCAGTACTTC. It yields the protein CASSRSDRLEQYF.

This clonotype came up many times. The CDR3 region is CASSREGLTYEQYV. CDR3 nucleotides: TGTGCCAGCAGCCGGGAGGGGCTGACCTACGAGCAGTACGTC. V is TRBV7-8 and J is TRBJ2-7, with TRBD2 matching 8 bases. Germline V gene data show CDR1 as SGHVS and CDR2 as FQNEAQ. The CDR3 is 14 amino acids. Trimming took 5 bases from V and 2 from J; bases not matched to a gene: 5.

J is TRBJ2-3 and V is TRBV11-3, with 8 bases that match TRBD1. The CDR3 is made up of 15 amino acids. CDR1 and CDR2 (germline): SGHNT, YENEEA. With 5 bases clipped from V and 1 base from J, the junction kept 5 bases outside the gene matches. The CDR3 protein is CASSEDRDRTDTQYF. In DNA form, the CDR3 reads TGTGCCAGCAGCGAGGACAGGGACCGCACAGATACGCAGTATTTT.

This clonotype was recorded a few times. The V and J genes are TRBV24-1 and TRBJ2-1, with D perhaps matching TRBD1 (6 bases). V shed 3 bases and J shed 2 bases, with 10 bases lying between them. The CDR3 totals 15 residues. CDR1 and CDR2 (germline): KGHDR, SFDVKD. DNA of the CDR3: TGTGCCACCAGTGATGAAGACAGGCCCTACAATGAGCAGTTCTTC. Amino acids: CATSDEDRPYNEQFF.

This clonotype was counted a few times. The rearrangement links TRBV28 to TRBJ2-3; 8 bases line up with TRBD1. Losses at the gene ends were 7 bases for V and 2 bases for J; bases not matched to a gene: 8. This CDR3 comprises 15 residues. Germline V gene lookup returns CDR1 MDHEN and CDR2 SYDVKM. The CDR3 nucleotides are TGTGCCAGCAACCCGCCGGACAGGGTCACAGATACGCAGTATTTT. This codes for CASNPPDRVTDTQYF.

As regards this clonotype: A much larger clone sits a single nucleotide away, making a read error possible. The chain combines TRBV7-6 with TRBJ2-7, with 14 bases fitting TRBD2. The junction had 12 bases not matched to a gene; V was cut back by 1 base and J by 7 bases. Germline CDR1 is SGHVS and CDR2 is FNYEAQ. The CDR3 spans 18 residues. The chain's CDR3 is CASSLVSRTSGGPGEQYF. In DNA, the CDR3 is TGTGCCAGCAGCTTAGTATCCCGGACTAGCGGGGGGCCCGGGGAGCAGTACTTC.

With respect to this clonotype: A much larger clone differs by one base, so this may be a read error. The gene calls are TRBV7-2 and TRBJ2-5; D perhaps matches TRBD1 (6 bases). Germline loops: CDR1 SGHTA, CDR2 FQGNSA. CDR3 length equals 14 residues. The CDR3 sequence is CASSFRQVEETRYF. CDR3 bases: TGTGCCAGCAGCTTCCGACAGGTTGAGGAGACCCGGTACTTC.

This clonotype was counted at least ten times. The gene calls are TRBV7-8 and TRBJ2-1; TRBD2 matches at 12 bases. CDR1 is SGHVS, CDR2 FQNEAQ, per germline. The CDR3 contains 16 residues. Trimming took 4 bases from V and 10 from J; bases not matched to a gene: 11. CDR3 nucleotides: TGTGCCAGCAGCTCCGGGGGCGGACTAGCGGGGTTGGAGCAGTTCTTC. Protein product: CASSSGGGLAGLEQFF.

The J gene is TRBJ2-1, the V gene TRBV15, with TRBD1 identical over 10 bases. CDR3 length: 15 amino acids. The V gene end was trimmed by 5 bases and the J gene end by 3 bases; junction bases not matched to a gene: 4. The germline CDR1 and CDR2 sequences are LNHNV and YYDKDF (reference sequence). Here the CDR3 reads CATSRDRGLYNEQFF. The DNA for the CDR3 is TGTGCCACCAGCCGCGACAGGGGGCTCTACAATGAGCAGTTCTTC.

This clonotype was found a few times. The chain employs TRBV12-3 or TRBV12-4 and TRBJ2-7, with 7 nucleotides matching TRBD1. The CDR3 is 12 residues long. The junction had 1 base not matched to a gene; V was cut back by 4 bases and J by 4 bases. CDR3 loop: CASSSGQYEQYF. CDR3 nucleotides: TGTGCCAGCAGTTCGGGACAGTACGAGCAGTACTTC.

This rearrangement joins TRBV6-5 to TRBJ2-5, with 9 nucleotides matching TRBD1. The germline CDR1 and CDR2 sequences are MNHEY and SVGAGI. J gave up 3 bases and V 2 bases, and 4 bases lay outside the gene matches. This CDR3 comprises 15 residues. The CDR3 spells CASSYRTGVEETQYF. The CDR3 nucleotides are TGTGCCAGCAGTTACAGGACAGGGGTGGAAGAGACCCAGTACTTC.

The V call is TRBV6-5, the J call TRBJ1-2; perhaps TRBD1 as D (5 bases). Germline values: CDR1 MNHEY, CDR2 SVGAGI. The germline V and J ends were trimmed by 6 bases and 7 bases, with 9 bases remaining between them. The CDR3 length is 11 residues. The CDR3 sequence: CASRGRFGYTF. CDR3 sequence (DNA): TGTGCCAGCAGGGGGCGTTTTGGCTACACCTTC.